This TCR beta chain was identified during a study of cytomegalovirus exposure and HLA in healthy donors. Study-level information: One earlier analysis, a look at approximately 180 million T cells, found some 100 million unique TCR beta sequences.

Germline values: CDR1 SGHKS, CDR2 YYEKEE (reference sequence). The CDR3 extends over 13 amino acids. Trimming removed 0 bases at V and 12 bases at J, with 13 bases between. Study-wide findings and caveats: By a later analysis, the bulk of CMV-associated TCR beta chains appeared HLA-restricted.

On this clone itself: As yet, its antigen is unknown.

The PCR ran on 60 Vbeta and 13 Jbeta primers. Some clones are missing from TCRdb's copy, which holds only in-frame ones; the method was immunoSEQ multiplex PCR. The sample has about 160,000 clones, less than 80% seen once. The gene calls are TRBV5-5 and TRBJ2-1; TRBD2 might be the D (6 bases). Sequenced sample: PBMCs. The clonotype originates from a man aged 40-49 years in good health and CMV-seronegative. The CDR3 sequence: CASSLGGGGGQFF. The CDR3, as DNA: TGTGCCAGCAGCTTGGGGGGTGGGGGAGGGCAGTTCTTC.